The 2 T cell receptor beta chains below all came from one sample that was sequenced in a study of cytomegalovirus exposure and HLA in healthy donors. A multiplex PCR was run with 60 Vbeta primers and 13 Jbeta primers. The repertoire was sequenced with immunoSEQ multiplex PCR; TCRdb's copy has only in-frame clones and lacks some. The table records 150,000 or so clones, over 60% of them present only once. Source material: PBMCs. The receptors stem from a man aged 50 to 60 in good health and CMV-seropositive.

The chain links TRBV27 to TRBJ2-7; tentative D call: TRBD1 (6 bases). Trimming pared 6 bases from V and 0 bases from J, leaving 15 bases between. The length of the CDR3 is 15 residues. CDR1 and CDR2 (germline): MNHEY, SMNVEV (reference sequence). The CDR3 region is CASRRDRISSYEQYV. CDR3 nucleotides: TGTGCCAGCAGACGCGACAGGATCTCCTCCTACGAGCAGTACGTC.

The chain links TRBV25-1 to TRBJ2-1; D is unclear. The V gene's germline CDR1 is MGHDK and CDR2 SYGVNS. The CDR3 sequence is 12 residues long. With 2 bases removed from V and 10 bases from J, the gap between germline ends came to 9 bases. Here the CDR3 DNA reads TGTGCCAGCAGTGAACTCGGGTGGGAGCAGTTCTTC. Amino acids: CASSELGWEQFF.